These T cell receptor beta chains were read from a single sample in a study of CD8+ T cells in alopecia areata. Assay: immunoSEQ multiplex PCR; the TCRdb copy retains only in-frame clones and omits some. Of hundreds of thousands of clones listed, approximately 52% are singletons. The material sequenced was CD4+ T cells sorted from blood, taken at week 0. These receptors were taken from a human donor with alopecia areata. Each CDR3 is given with its conserved first and last residue. Each record gives: clone size, D gene, V gene, J gene, CDR3 protein, CDR3 DNA. D genes are given only for firm matches. Where a row states a size, it is once, few, many or the class of an expanded clone; other rows omit it.

clone size: .
D gene: .
V gene: TRBV7-2
J gene: TRBJ2-3
CDR3 protein: CASSLQLTDTQYF
CDR3 DNA: TGTGCCAGCAGCCTACAGCTCACAGATACGCAGTATTTT

clone size: .
D gene: .
V gene: TRBV30
J gene: TRBJ2-7
CDR3 protein: CAWSAGRYEQYF
CDR3 DNA: TGTGCCTGGAGTGCAGGGCGCTACGAGCAGTACTTC

clone size: .
D gene: TRBD1
V gene: TRBV27
J gene: TRBJ1-2
CDR3 protein: CASSSRYDRVNYGYTF
CDR3 DNA: TGTGCCAGCAGTTCTCGGTACGACAGGGTTAACTATGGCTACACCTTC

clone size: few
D gene: TRBD1
V gene: TRBV5-1
J gene: TRBJ2-5
CDR3 protein: CASSLYPGQGAQETQYF
CDR3 DNA: TGCGCCAGCAGCTTGTACCCGGGACAGGGGGCTCAAGAGACCCAGTACTTC

clone size: .
D gene: .
V gene: TRBV10-1
J gene: TRBJ2-1
CDR3 protein: CASSEGYNEQFF
CDR3 DNA: TGCGCCAGCAGTGAAGGGTACAATGAGCAGTTCTTC

clone size: few
D gene: TRBD1
V gene: TRBV7-2
J gene: TRBJ2-2
CDR3 protein: CASSLALTGTGTGELFF
CDR3 DNA: TGTGCCAGCAGCTTAGCCCTGACAGGGACGGGCACCGGGGAGCTGTTTTTT

clone size: once
D gene: .
V gene: TRBV4-1
J gene: TRBJ2-3
CDR3 protein: CASSQLTSTDTQYF
CDR3 DNA: TGCGCCAGCAGCCAGCTGACGTCCACAGATACGCAGTATTTT

clone size: .
D gene: TRBD1
V gene: TRBV6-1
J gene: TRBJ2-7
CDR3 protein: CASNRGRMNHEQYF
CDR3 DNA: TGTGCCAGCAACAGGGGGCGGATGAACCACGAGCAGTACTTC

clone size: few
D gene: .
V gene: TRBV6-1
J gene: TRBJ1-2
CDR3 protein: CASSDDLVSYGYTF
CDR3 DNA: TGTGCCAGCAGTGATGATCTGGTCTCCTATGGCTACACCTTC

clone size: .
D gene: TRBD1
V gene: TRBV2
J gene: TRBJ1-2
CDR3 protein: CATGQFYGYTF
CDR3 DNA: TGTGCCACGGGACAGTTCTATGGCTACACCTTC

clone size: few
D gene: .
V gene: TRBV11-2
J gene: TRBJ1-2
CDR3 protein: CASRAPGRRRSNYGYTF
CDR3 DNA: TGTGCCAGCAGGGCTCCGGGACGGAGGAGGAGTAACTATGGCTACACCTTC

clone size: few
D gene: .
V gene: TRBV7-9
J gene: TRBJ2-6
CDR3 protein: CASTPELKGANVLTF
CDR3 DNA: TGTGCCAGCACCCCCGAGTTGAAAGGGGCCAACGTCCTGACTTTC

clone size: .
D gene: .
V gene: TRBV30
J gene: TRBJ2-1
CDR3 protein: CACSAVAGEQFF
CDR3 DNA: TGTGCCTGCTCAGCCGTGGCGGGTGAGCAGTTCTTC

clone size: .
D gene: TRBD1
V gene: TRBV29-1
J gene: TRBJ1-1
CDR3 protein: CSGARTGTNTEAFF
CDR3 DNA: TGCAGCGGTGCGCGGACAGGGACGAACACTGAAGCTTTCTTT

clone size: once
D gene: TRBD1
V gene: TRBV7-8
J gene: TRBJ1-2
CDR3 protein: CASSLEIGGPQDYGYTF
CDR3 DNA: TGTGCCAGCAGCTTAGAAATAGGGGGCCCGCAGGACTATGGCTACACCTTC

clone size: .
D gene: TRBD1
V gene: TRBV9
J gene: TRBJ1-6
CDR3 protein: CASSGPGQGFSPLHF
CDR3 DNA: TGTGCCAGCAGCGGGCCGGGACAGGGTTTCTCACCCCTCCACTTT

clone size: .
D gene: TRBD1
V gene: TRBV5-1
J gene: TRBJ2-2
CDR3 protein: CASSWGQGSSLTGELFF
CDR3 DNA: TGCGCCAGCAGCTGGGGACAGGGGTCGTCTCTAACCGGGGAGCTGTTTTTT

clone size: few
D gene: TRBD1
V gene: TRBV9
J gene: TRBJ2-3
CDR3 protein: CASSYGTGVNTQYF
CDR3 DNA: TGTGCCAGCAGCTATGGGACAGGTGTAAATACGCAGTATTTT

clone size: .
D gene: .
V gene: TRBV30
J gene: TRBJ1-1
CDR3 protein: CAWRAEGNTEAFF
CDR3 DNA: TGTGCCTGGAGGGCCGAGGGAAACACTGAAGCTTTCTTT

clone size: .
D gene: .
V gene: TRBV9
J gene: TRBJ2-3
CDR3 protein: CASSSHTGASTDTQYF
CDR3 DNA: TGTGCCAGCAGCTCGCACACGGGGGCGAGCACAGATACGCAGTATTTT

clone size: .
D gene: TRBD1
V gene: TRBV11-2
J gene: TRBJ1-2
CDR3 protein: CASSNDRALSVDTF
CDR3 DNA: TGTGCCAGCTCCAACGACAGGGCTCTTTCAGTTGACACCTTC

clone size: few
D gene: TRBD1
V gene: TRBV4-2
J gene: TRBJ1-2
CDR3 protein: CASSQSAGGYGYTF
CDR3 DNA: TGTGCCAGCAGCCAATCTGCAGGGGGCTATGGCTACACCTTC

clone size: few
D gene: .
V gene: TRBV5-1
J gene: TRBJ1-1
CDR3 protein: CASSQGQNTEAFF
CDR3 DNA: TGCGCCAGCAGCCAGGGCCAGAACACTGAAGCTTTCTTT

clone size: few
D gene: .
V gene: TRBV11-2
J gene: TRBJ1-5
CDR3 protein: CASSLDRGQPQHF
CDR3 DNA: TGTGCCAGCAGCTTAGACAGGGGTCAGCCCCAGCATTTT

clone size: .
D gene: .
V gene: TRBV29-1
J gene: TRBJ1-1
CDR3 protein: CSVEHMNTEAFF
CDR3 DNA: TGCAGCGTGGAACATATGAACACTGAAGCTTTCTTT

clone size: .
D gene: .
V gene: TRBV30
J gene: TRBJ2-3
CDR3 protein: CAWSPGSTDTQYF
CDR3 DNA: TGTGCCTGGAGCCCGGGGAGCACAGATACGCAGTATTTT